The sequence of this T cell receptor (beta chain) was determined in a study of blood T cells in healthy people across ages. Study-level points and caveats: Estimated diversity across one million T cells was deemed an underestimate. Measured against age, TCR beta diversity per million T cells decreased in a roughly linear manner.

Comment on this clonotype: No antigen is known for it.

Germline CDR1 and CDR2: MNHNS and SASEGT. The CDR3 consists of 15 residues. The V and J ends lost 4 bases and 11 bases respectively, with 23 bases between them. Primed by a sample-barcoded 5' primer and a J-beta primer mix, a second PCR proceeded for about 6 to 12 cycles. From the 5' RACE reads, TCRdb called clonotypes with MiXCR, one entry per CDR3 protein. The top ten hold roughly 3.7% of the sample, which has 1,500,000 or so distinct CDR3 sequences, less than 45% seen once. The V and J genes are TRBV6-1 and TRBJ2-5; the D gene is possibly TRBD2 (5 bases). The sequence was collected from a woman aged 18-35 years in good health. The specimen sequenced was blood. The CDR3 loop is CASSVGSASFNEQYF. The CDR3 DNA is TGTGCCAGCAGTGTTGGTAGCGCCTCGTTTAATGAGCAGTACTTC.